This T cell receptor beta chain was sequenced for a study of blood T cell repertoires in COVID-19 (dated by TCRdb to between 2020 and 2021). Describing the broader study: Collaborator samples came from the United States, Italy and Spain and covered acute and convalescent phases of COVID-19. The prospective study material was composed of cDNA or gDNA derived from T cells, B-cell-depleted T cells, or PBMCs. The dataset comprised deeply sampled blood TCRbeta repertoires from subjects exposed to, actively infected with, or recovered from COVID-19. The repertoires were released in a freely available public database meant as a resource for research on the immune response to SARS-CoV-2. The samples were drawn from two sources: the first 160 participants of the ongoing ImmuneRACE study, and about 1,300 subjects contributed by 6 global collaborators. Nearly every sample came with metadata listing a de-identified subject ID, COVID-19 status, age in years and sex. HLA class I and class II types, where available, came from metadata supplied by the sample provider rather than from assay-based typing. Study-level results and caveats: Clinical and demographic metadata were provided uncurated, with the amount varying by source and participant.

Each collaborating institution followed its own protocols to collect whole blood in K2EDTA tubes. For TCRbeta analysis, collaborator samples were shipped as frozen whole blood, as isolated PBMCs, or as DNA extracted from either sample type. Worth noting for this clone: Its specific antigen is unknown. The input lacks base qualities; no much larger clone sits a single base away.

The immunoSEQ Assay, a bias-controlled multiplex PCR, was used to amplify TCRbeta CDR3 regions from genomic DNA. Per the authors' processing: The number of nucleated cells in each sample was estimated by amplification of reference gene primers within the assay. To quantify the absolute abundance of each unique TCRbeta CDR3 rearrangement, sequence reads were collapsed and filtered. For each sample, productive Simpson clonality was calculated as the square root of Simpson's diversity index over productive rearrangements. TCRdb mirrors the immuneACCESS table, restricted to in-frame sequences. Some clones are absent from its copies; in checked studies, under half trace to an unresolved V gene, and the reason for the others is unknown. V, J and clone size derive from that table, while D and trimming were established from the DNA sequence. This sample lists about 80,000 clones; around 78% were detected once. About 15% of the sample lies in the top ten.

This receptor was identified in a human donor in a cohort sampled during active COVID-19. Sequencing was done on a sample of peripheral blood.

The CDR3 region reads CASSPQGMGTDTQYF. The nucleotide sequence reads TGTGCCAGCAGCCCCCAGGGGATGGGCACAGATACGCAGTATTTT. The V gene is TRBV3-1 (or the pseudogene TRBV3-2) and the J gene is TRBJ2-3, with TRBD1 tentatively as D gene (6 bases match). Trimming at the junction amounts to 4 bases on V and 1 base on J, and the germline ends lie 12 bases apart. For CDR1 and CDR2, the germline V gene (reference sequence) lists LGHDT and YNNKEL. The CDR3 measures 15 amino acids from cysteine to phenylalanine. Only the CDR3 DNA stays, 45 bases, in frame from base 1.